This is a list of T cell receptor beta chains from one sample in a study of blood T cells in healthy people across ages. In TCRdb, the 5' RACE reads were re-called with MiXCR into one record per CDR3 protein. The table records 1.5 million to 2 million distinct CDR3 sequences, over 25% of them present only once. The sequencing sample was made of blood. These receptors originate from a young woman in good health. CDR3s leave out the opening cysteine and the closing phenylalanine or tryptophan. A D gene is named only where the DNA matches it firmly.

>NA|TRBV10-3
AISESRDMNTEAF
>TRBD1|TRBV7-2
ASSLRDRLKTQY
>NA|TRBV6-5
ASSYRGRQYGYT
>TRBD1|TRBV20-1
SARQGQRLYNEQF
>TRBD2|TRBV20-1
SAGLSGGVREQY
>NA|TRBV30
AWRGSGELF
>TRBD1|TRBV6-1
ASTGQVAEKLF
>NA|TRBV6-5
ASSYDSTGQNEQY
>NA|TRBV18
ASSPQGVEAF
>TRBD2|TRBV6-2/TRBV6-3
ASSYSTSGGSYEQY
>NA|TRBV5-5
ASRPAATLSGARANVLT
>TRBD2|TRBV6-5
ASSRKEGLAIDTQY
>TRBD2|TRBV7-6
ASSLFGGGYNEQF
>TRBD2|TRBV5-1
ASRGLAGGSDTQY
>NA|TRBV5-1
ASSLEGGFGADTQY
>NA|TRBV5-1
ASSLGRAVTDTQY
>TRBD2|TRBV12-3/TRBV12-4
ASSFRLAGGAAYNEQF
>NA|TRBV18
ASSPGVQNEQY
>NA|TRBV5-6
ASSLVGRQGETQY
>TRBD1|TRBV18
ASSSRDRGVSQDQPQH
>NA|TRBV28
ASSLWVPQASSYNEQF
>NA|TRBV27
ASSYLGGLYNERF
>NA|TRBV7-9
ASSSRLAKEQF
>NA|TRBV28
ASSLLLSGIGF
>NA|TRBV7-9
ASSPTGTFLTGELF
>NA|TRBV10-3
AISDVGEQF
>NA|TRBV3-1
ASSQRGRSIGCT
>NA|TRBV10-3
ASSEVGEGQF
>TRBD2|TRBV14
ASSQELSGGYEQY
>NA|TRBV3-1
ASSHGRGTEAF
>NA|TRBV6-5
ASSSDLRHKF
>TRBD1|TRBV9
ASSVGTGSQGYGYT
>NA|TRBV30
AWIPQGGVKNIQY
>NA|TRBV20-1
SAFPRDDLTGELF
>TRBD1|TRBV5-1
ASSHGTGPLSYEQY
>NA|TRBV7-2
ASSLGGSGMGKNIQY
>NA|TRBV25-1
ASNPGRSPYNEQF
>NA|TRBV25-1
ASSKFSQAF
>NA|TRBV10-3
AIRNPSQENTEAF
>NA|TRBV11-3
ASSPGGDRYEQY
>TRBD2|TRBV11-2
ASSLSRTSGKYEQY